Presented here are 30 T cell receptor beta chains from one specimen sequenced in a study of T cells after yellow fever vaccination. TCRdb redid the calling of the 5' RACE reads with MiXCR, one entry per CDR3 protein. The sample includes 250,000 or so distinct CDR3 sequences, approximately 3.8% of them seen just once. The sequencing here drew on PBMCs, taken 15 days after the yellow fever booster vaccination. These receptors all come from a man aged 18 to 30 who received the YFV17D yellow fever vaccine.

The chain employs TRBV5-1 and TRBJ2-7; D call uncertain. Germline V gene lookup returns CDR1 SGHRS and CDR2 YFSETQ. The CDR3 sequence is 13 residues long. V was trimmed by 1 base and J by 1 base, leaving 6 bases between them. In nucleotides, the CDR3 is TGCGCCAGCAGCTTGTCCCTATCCTACGAGCAGTACTTC. It translates to CASSLSLSYEQYF.

At least ten counts were recorded for this clonotype. This chain uses TRBV7-7 with TRBJ2-7, with a possible D match to TRBD1 (5 bases). The germline CDR1 and CDR2 sequences are SSHAT and FNYEAQ (reference sequence). This CDR3 is built from 13 residues. Trimming stripped 5 bases from V and 5 bases from J, with 13 bases between. The CDR3 DNA follows: TGTGCCAGCAGCAAGACAGAGGCGGACGAGCAGTACTTC. This encodes CASSKTEADEQYF.

This clonotype has ten or more counts. The V and J genes are TRBV7-9 and TRBJ1-6, with 10 bases lining up with TRBD1. V lost 4 bases to trimming and J lost 9 bases; unmatched junction nucleotides: 6. There are 15 residues in the CDR3. Per the germline V gene, CDR1 is SEHNR and CDR2 is FQNEAQ (reference sequence). The CDR3 coding sequence is TGTGCCAGCAGCTCGGGACAGGGGATTGTTTCACCCCTCCACTTT. It codes for CASSSGQGIVSPLHF.

This clonotype was recorded many times. This chain uses TRBV5-1 with TRBJ2-1; 7 bases agree with TRBD2. CDR3 length: 13 residues. With 7 bases clipped from V and 9 bases from J, the junction kept 10 bases outside the gene matches. The germline gives CDR1 SGHRS, CDR2 YFSETQ. This CDR3 is CASFLTGGSEQFF. DNA for the CDR3: TGCGCCAGCTTCCTGACGGGGGGAAGTGAGCAGTTCTTC.

The sample holds many counts of this clonotype. V is TRBV10-3 and J is TRBJ2-5; no firm D call. This CDR3 contains 13 residues. V lost 4 bases, J lost 5 bases, and 11 bases lay in between. Germline values: CDR1 ENHRY, CDR2 SYGVKD. The CDR3 reads CAISVTVQETQYF. The CDR3 DNA sequence: TGTGCCATCAGTGTGACTGTTCAGGAGACCCAGTACTTC.

This clonotype was observed many times. The chain employs TRBV5-1 and TRBJ2-2, with D possibly being TRBD1 or TRBD2 (5 bases each). The CDR3 covers 13 residues. Trimming cost V 4 bases and J 5 bases, with 9 bases left between them. Looked up from germline, CDR1 is SGHRS and CDR2 is YFSETQ. CDR3 sequence (DNA): TGCGCCAGCAGCGGGGGATGGACCGGGGAGCTGTTTTTT. It encodes CASSGGWTGELFF. Supplemented by reference TRBV5-1 and TRBJ2-2, the full variable domain reads KAGVTQTPRYLIKTRGQQVTLSCSPISGHRSVSWYQQTPGQGLQFLFEYFSETQRNKGNFPGRFSGRQFSNSRSEMNVSTLELGDSALYLCASSGGWTGELFFGEGSRLTVL.

At least ten counts were recorded for this clonotype. The chain carries TRBV5-6 and TRBJ1-6, with 7 bases matching TRBD1. Germline V CDR1 and CDR2: SGHDT, YYEEEE. The CDR3 covers 15 residues. The V segment lost 4 bases and the J segment 7 bases; nucleotides outside the gene matches: 8. DNA of the CDR3: TGTGCCAGCAGCAGTAACAGGGGTTGGAATTCACCCCTCCACTTT. This sequence encodes CASSSNRGWNSPLHF.

This clonotype appeared many times. The V call is TRBV29-1, the J call TRBJ2-7; TRBD1 matches at 8 bases. The CDR3 sequence is 13 residues long. Trimming took 7 bases from V and 6 from J; bases not matched to a gene: 11. Germline CDR1 is SQVTM and CDR2 is ANQGSEA. The CDR3 loop reads CSARQGPVSEQYV. CDR3 bases: TGCAGCGCCCGACAGGGGCCGGTTAGCGAGCAGTACGTC.

The rearrangement uses TRBV20-1 and TRBJ1-1; D is possibly TRBD1 (6 bases). Germline V gene sequence: CDR1 DFQATT, CDR2 SNEGSKA (reference sequence). V was trimmed by 5 bases and J by 5 bases, leaving 12 bases between them. This CDR3 region has 12 residues. The CDR3 region has the DNA TGCAGTGCTGGGGGGCTGAGTACTGAAGCTTTCTTT. This codes for CSAGGLSTEAFF.

This clonotype was counted ten times or more. V gene TRBV19 combines with J gene TRBJ1-6; possibly TRBD1 for D (5 bases). The germline V gene has CDR1 LNHDA and CDR2 SQIVND (reference sequence). Between the trimmed V and J ends, which lost 8 bases and 8 bases, there was a span of 10 bases. The CDR3 spans 12 residues. Here the CDR3 DNA reads TGTGCCAGTCGGGACCCACATTCACCCCTCCACTTT. It yields the protein CASRDPHSPLHF.

This clonotype was observed many times. V and J are TRBV20-1 and TRBJ2-3; TRBD2 matches at 14 bases. From germline, CDR1 is DFQATT and CDR2 SNEGSKA (reference sequence). The CDR3 runs 17 residues. After removal of 5 bases from V and 4 bases from J, the junction contained 11 bases not matched to a gene. The CDR3 region is CSAYTTGTSGGADTQYF. The CDR3 DNA sequence: TGCAGTGCTTATACAACCGGGACTAGCGGGGGCGCAGATACGCAGTATTTT.

This clonotype was observed many times. The genes are TRBV20-1 and TRBJ2-4; 7 bases are a match to TRBD1. The germline CDR1 and CDR2 sequences are DFQATT and SNEGSKA (reference sequence). The CDR3 has 15 residues. The V gene end was trimmed by 6 bases and the J gene end by 1 base; junction bases not matched to a gene: 9. CDR3 protein: CSARRDSNAKNIQYF. CDR3 sequence (DNA): TGCAGTGCCCGCCGGGACAGCAACGCCAAAAACATTCAGTACTTC.

Many counts were recorded for this clonotype. V usage is TRBV7-6 and J usage is TRBJ2-7; 10 bases fit TRBD2. The CDR3 is 16 residues long. Germline values: CDR1 SGHVS, CDR2 FNYEAQ. The J segment lost 0 bases and the V segment lost 5 bases, leaving 7 bases of the junction unmatched. The CDR3 bases are TGTGCCAGCAGCCACTTCCTAGCGGGGGCCTCCTACGAGCAGTACGTC. This translates into CASSHFLAGASYEQYV.

This clonotype has a count of ten or more. V is TRBV12-3 or TRBV12-4 and J is TRBJ1-2; 9 nucleotides align to TRBD1. This CDR3 is built from 14 residues. Germline trimming cut 2 bases from V and 6 bases from J; bases unmatched to any gene: 4. For the CDR3, the DNA is TGTGCCAGCAGTTTAACAGGGGGCATTCATGGCTACACCTTC. Its protein product is CASSLTGGIHGYTF.

This clonotype appeared many times. The V and J genes are TRBV19 and TRBJ2-7, with TRBD2 matching over 9 bases. CDR3 length: 15 residues. Germline V CDR1 and CDR2: LNHDA, SQIVND (reference sequence). V gave up 5 bases and J gave up 3 bases; unmatched junction bases: 8. This CDR3 is CASSSPLAGNYEQYF. In nucleotides, the CDR3 is TGTGCCAGTAGTTCGCCTCTAGCGGGGAACTACGAGCAGTACTTC.

Many counts were recorded for this clonotype. The V call is TRBV7-2, the J call TRBJ2-7; 7 bases match TRBD1. The CDR3 has 13 amino acids. Per germline, CDR1 SGHTA and CDR2 FQGNSA. Losses at the gene ends were 6 bases for V and 1 base for J; bases not matched to a gene: 3. CDR3 sequence (DNA): TGTGCCAGCAGACGGGACAGATCCTACGAGCAGTACTTC. It translates to CASRRDRSYEQYF.

This clonotype was counted many times. The chain is built from TRBV20-1 and TRBJ2-7; D unclear. The V gene's germline CDR1 is DFQATT and CDR2 SNEGSKA (reference sequence). The CDR3 has 12 amino acids. V shed 5 bases and J shed 2 bases, with 10 bases lying between them. Written as DNA, the CDR3 is TGCAGTGCTCTCGGCGGACCCTACGAGCAGTACGTC. Its translation: CSALGGPYEQYV.

Ten or more counts support this clonotype. The rearrangement uses TRBV20-1 and TRBJ1-2, with D perhaps TRBD1 (5 bases). The V end lost 3 bases, the J end lost 8 bases, and 13 bases lay between the germline ends. Germline CDR1 is DFQATT and CDR2 is SNEGSKA (reference sequence). CDR3 size: 12 residues. The CDR3 DNA reads as TGCAGTGCTAGCACAGGCCCTGGGGGCTACACCTTC. The encoded protein is CSASTGPGGYTF.

This clonotype came up a few times. The chain uses TRBV28 and TRBJ1-2; 12 positions agree with TRBD1. Losses at the gene ends were 5 bases for V and 6 bases for J; bases not matched to a gene: 7. The CDR3 has 15 residues. CDR1 is MDHEN, CDR2 SYDVKM, per germline. CDR3 DNA: TGTGCCAGCAGTCTCCCGGGACAGGGGGCCGATGGCTACACCTTC. Translating gives CASSLPGQGADGYTF.

This clonotype has ten or more counts. This rearrangement joins TRBV5-4 to TRBJ2-5, with a weak D call TRBD1 (7 bases). The V gene lost 4 bases and the J gene lost 5 bases, with 24 bases spanning the gap. CDR1 is SGHNT and CDR2 is YYREEE in the germline V gene (reference sequence). The length of the CDR3 is 17 residues. The CDR3, as DNA: TGTGCCAGCAGCCCGGACAGGCCCCACGGCGGGGCCGAGACCCAGTACTTC. Translating it yields CASSPDRPHGGAETQYF.

This clonotype showed up many times. V is TRBV7-9 and J is TRBJ1-5; D might be TRBD1 (5 bases). The V end was cut by 1 base, the J end by 2 bases, with 15 bases between. This CDR3 has 17 amino acids. Germline-derived CDR1 and CDR2 are SEHNR and FQNEAQ (reference sequence). The CDR3 is CASSLGDRGRGNQPQHF. As DNA, the CDR3 is TGTGCCAGCAGCTTAGGTGATCGGGGGAGAGGCAATCAGCCCCAGCATTTT.

This clonotype was seen repeatedly, ten times or more. In DNA form, the CDR3 reads TGTGCCAGCACCCCCGCGACAGACTGGAACACTGAAGCTTTCTTT. This gives the protein CASTPATDWNTEAFF. The chain uses TRBV6-2 or TRBV6-3 and TRBJ1-1; D possibly corresponds to TRBD1 (5 bases). Germline loops: CDR1 MNHEY, CDR2 SVGEGT. The CDR3 extends over 15 amino acids. The V and J ends lost 7 bases and 1 base respectively, with 16 bases between them.

The chain is built from TRBV6-5 and TRBJ1-1; no reliable D call. The V and J ends lost 7 bases and 12 bases respectively, with 15 bases between them. The CDR3 spans 11 residues. CDR1 and CDR2 (germline): MNHEY, SVGAGI. The CDR3 DNA reads as TGTGCCAGCAATGCGGGAAGCAGGACTTTCTTT. Its translation is CASNAGSRTFF.

This clonotype was observed many times. This chain connects TRBV7-9 to TRBJ1-1; 8 bases are shared with TRBD1. The CDR3 sequence is 15 residues long. Per germline, CDR1 SEHNR and CDR2 FQNEAQ (reference sequence). V was clipped by 0 bases and J by 1 base; unmatched bases: 1. CDR3 residues: CASSLAGQGNTEAFF. CDR3 DNA: TGTGCCAGCAGCTTAGCAGGACAGGGGAACACTGAAGCTTTCTTT.

This clonotype was seen ten or more times. The genes are TRBV5-1 and TRBJ2-3, with TRBD2 matching over 8 bases. The CDR3 has 17 residues. The germline gives CDR1 SGHRS, CDR2 YFSETQ. The J segment lost 2 bases and the V segment lost 1 base, leaving 9 bases of the junction unmatched. CDR3 sequence (DNA): TGCGCCAGCAGCTTGAGATCGGCGGGGGGACCCACAGATACGCAGTATTTT. The encoded protein is CASSLRSAGGPTDTQYF.

This clonotype was detected ten times or more. The chain joins TRBV12-3 or TRBV12-4 to TRBJ2-3; no clear D. Deletions cut 3 bases from V and 1 base from J, with 5 bases between. This CDR3 has 13 residues. CDR3 loop: CASSLIRTDTQYF. CDR3 in DNA: TGTGCCAGCAGTTTGATACGCACAGATACGCAGTATTTT.

This clonotype was seen many times. This rearrangement joins TRBV7-8 to TRBJ2-7; D call uncertain. Looked up from germline, CDR1 is SGHVS and CDR2 is FQNEAQ. V was clipped by 7 bases and J by 0 bases, with 10 bases between them. The CDR3 extends over 13 amino acids. Written as DNA, the CDR3 is TGTGCCAGCACAGGACGGGTCTCCTACGAGCAGTACTTC. It specifies CASTGRVSYEQYF. Full variable domain (remainder filled in from reference TRBV7-8 and TRBJ2-7): GAGVSQSPRYKVAKRGQDVALRCDPISGHVSLFWYQQALGQGPEFLTYFQNEAQLDKSGLPSDRFFAERPEGSVSTLKIQRTQQEDSAVYLCASTGRVSYEQYFGPGTRLTVT.

This clonotype was recorded at least ten times. The rearrangement uses TRBV27 and TRBJ1-1; no definite D call. Germline V gene data show CDR1 as MNHEY and CDR2 as SMNVEV (reference sequence). Trimming took 0 bases from V and 4 from J, leaving 9 bases between them. The CDR3 has 14 residues. The CDR3 here is CASSLSGSTTEAFF. The CDR3 coding sequence is TGTGCCAGCAGTTTATCTGGGAGCACCACTGAAGCTTTCTTT.

V and J are TRBV18 and TRBJ1-5; D is uncertain. This CDR3 is built from 11 residues. V shed 6 bases and J shed 4 bases, with 4 bases lying between them. CDR1 is KGHSH and CDR2 is LQKENI in the germline V gene. The CDR3 DNA follows: TGTGCCAGCTCTATTAATCAGCCCCAGCATTTT. It is translated as CASSINQPQHF.

The CDR3 loop is CSARGGGLNTEAFF. The DNA for the CDR3 is TGCAGTGCTAGAGGCGGGGGGCTTAACACTGAAGCTTTCTTT. The V and J genes are TRBV20-1 and TRBJ1-1, with D perhaps matching TRBD1 (6 bases). Germline lookup yields CDR1 DFQATT and CDR2 SNEGSKA (reference sequence). The CDR3 length is 14 residues. V gave up 1 base and J gave up 2 bases, with 11 bases separating them.